This T cell receptor (beta chain) is from a study of blood T cell repertoires in COVID-19. Recruits, aged roughly 18 to 95 years, lived in around 24 US areas. Participants had their cohort set by participant-reported clinical history. In the source study's methods: Reference gene primer amplification gave nucleated cell count estimates. The protocol was immunoSEQ multiplex PCR, while the TCRdb copy is restricted to in-frame clones and leaves out a portion. V and J calls and clone size are those listed in that table; D and trimming were worked out from the DNA. The sample yields a few hundred thousand clones, approximately 86% seen once. Looked up from germline, CDR1 is SGHNT and CDR2 is YYREEE (reference sequence). With 3 bases clipped from V and 5 bases from J, the junction kept 9 bases outside the gene matches. CDR3 length: 17 residues.

The receptor was derived from a woman aged 40 to 50 with acute COVID-19. The chain is built from TRBV5-4 and TRBJ2-2; 11 bases map to TRBD2. The material sequenced was PBMCs or T cells enriched from blood (not recorded which). The DNA for the CDR3 is TGTGCCAGCAGCTCGAGGGGACTAGCGGTAGGAACCGGGGAGCTGTTTTTT. Amino acids: CASSSRGLAVGTGELFF.